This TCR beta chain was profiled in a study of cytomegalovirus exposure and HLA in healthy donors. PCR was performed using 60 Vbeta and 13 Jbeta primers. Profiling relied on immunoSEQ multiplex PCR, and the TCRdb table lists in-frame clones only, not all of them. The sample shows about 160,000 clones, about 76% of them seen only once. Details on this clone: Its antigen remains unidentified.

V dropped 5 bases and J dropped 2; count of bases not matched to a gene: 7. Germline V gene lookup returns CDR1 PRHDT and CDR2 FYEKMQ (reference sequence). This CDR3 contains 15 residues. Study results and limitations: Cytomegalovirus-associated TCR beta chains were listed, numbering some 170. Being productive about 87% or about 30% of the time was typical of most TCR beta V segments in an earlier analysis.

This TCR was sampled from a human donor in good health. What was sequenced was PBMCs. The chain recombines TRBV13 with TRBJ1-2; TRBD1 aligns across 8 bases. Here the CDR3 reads CASSRPGGTNYGYTF. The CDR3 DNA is TGTGCCAGCAGCCGCCCAGGGGGCACAAACTATGGCTACACCTTC.